The sequence of this T cell receptor (beta chain) was determined in a study of T cell responses to AZD1222 COVID-19 vaccine. Libraries were prepared by immunoSEQ multiplex PCR; TCRdb keeps only in-frame clonotypes and omits some of them. Of about 110,000 clones in the sample, around 82% were seen once. The source of this sequence is an adult in good health. The sequences come from peripheral blood, collected on day 0 of AZD1222 vaccination.

The CDR3 region has the DNA TGTGCCAGCAGTTACTCGGCGGTCTACAATGAGCAGTTCTTC. It codes for CASSYSAVYNEQFF. The chain has TRBV6-5 and TRBJ2-1; D gene unclear. The CDR3 extends over 14 amino acids. V was shortened by 0 bases and J by 3 bases, with 6 bases between the two germline ends. Germline V gene lookup returns CDR1 MNHEY and CDR2 SVGAGI.